Following are 26 T cell receptor beta chains from one sample sequenced in a study of a mutant IDH1 vaccine in newly diagnosed glioma. As to time point: week 23, last vaccination. In the vaccine, a single dose held 300 ug of the mutant IDH1 20-mer peptide, along with topical imiquimod. No antigen has been identified for these receptors. Libraries were prepared by immunoSEQ multiplex PCR; TCRdb keeps only in-frame clonotypes and omits some of them. The profile shows just under 45,000 clones, 75% to 95% of them singletons. The specimen comprised PBMCs, sampled from a glioma patient whose treatment included an IDH1 peptide vaccine. Receptors originate from a man aged 50-59 years with glioma.

This chain uses TRBV5-8 with TRBJ2-7; a possible D gene is TRBD2 (6 bases). V lost 0 bases and J lost 2, with 9 bases in between. The length of the CDR3 is 14 residues. From germline, CDR1 is SGHTS and CDR2 YDEGEE. In DNA form, the CDR3 reads TGTGCCAGCAGCTTGGCCGGGGGAACCTACGAGCAGTACTTC. It codes for CASSLAGGTYEQYF.

The gene calls are TRBV5-7 and TRBJ2-4, with D perhaps given as TRBD1 or TRBD2 (5 bases each). TRBV5-7 is an ORF; its function is uncertain. Trimming took off 4 bases at V and 3 bases at J, with 20 bases between the two ends. The CDR3 is 17 amino acids. The CDR3 DNA follows: TGTGCCAGCAGCAACACTTCAGGGAGATGGGTCAAAAACATTCAGTACTTC. Protein sequence: CASSNTSGRWVKNIQYF.

The V gene is TRBV19, the J gene TRBJ1-5; a possible D gene is TRBD1 (6 bases). CDR3 length equals 14 residues. Germline CDR1 LNHDA, CDR2 SQIVND (reference sequence). Trimming took off 9 bases at V and 0 bases at J, with 12 bases between the two ends. This CDR3 reads CASQGQASNQPQHF. Written as DNA, the CDR3 is TGTGCCAGCCAGGGGCAGGCTAGCAATCAGCCCCAGCATTTT.

This clone was seen once. The rearrangement uses TRBV6-5 and TRBJ1-2; maybe TRBD1 (5 bases). V was cut by 5 bases and J by 4 bases, with 14 bases left in between. The CDR3 contains 14 residues. Germline CDR1 and CDR2: MNHEY and SVGAGI. CDR3: CASSDLGGGYGYTF. CDR3 coding DNA: TGTGCCAGCAGTGACCTGGGGGGGGGCTATGGCTACACCTTC.

The chain links TRBV19 to TRBJ1-4; weak D call: TRBD1 (6 bases). CDR3 length equals 14 residues. The germline V gene encodes CDR1 LNHDA and CDR2 SQIVND (reference sequence). Trimming removed 5 bases from V and 4 bases from J, with 11 bases in between. This chain's CDR3 is CASSHGTINEKLFF. The CDR3, as DNA: TGTGCCAGTAGTCACGGGACAATTAATGAAAAACTGTTTTTT.

The gene calls are TRBV4-1 and TRBJ2-7; 8 bases agree with TRBD2. Germline-derived CDR1 and CDR2 are MGHRA and YSYEKL. Germline trimming cut 1 base from V and 4 bases from J; bases unmatched to any gene: 9. The length of the CDR3 is 16 residues. In nucleotides, the CDR3 is TGCGCCAGCAGCCAAGTATCCGGGAGGGCCGGTTACGAGCAGTACTTC. It is translated as CASSQVSGRAGYEQYF.

The chain employs TRBV30 and TRBJ2-3; 7 nucleotides line up with TRBD1. CDR1 is GTSNPN, CDR2 SVGIG, per germline (reference sequence). The length of the CDR3 is 14 residues. Trimming removed 5 bases from V and 8 bases from J; junction bases left unmatched: 13. This CDR3 reads CAWEGPGGRGTQYF. Here the CDR3 DNA reads TGTGCCTGGGAGGGGCCAGGGGGTAGAGGTACGCAGTATTTT. Using reference TRBV30 and TRBJ2-3 for the parts outside the CDR3, the full variable domain is SQTIHQWPATLVQPVGSPLSLECTVEGTSNPNLYWYRQAAGRGLQLLFYSVGIGQISSEVPQNLSASRPQDRQFILSSKKLLLSDSGFYLCAWEGPGGRGTQYFGPGTRLTVL.

V gene TRBV2 combines with J gene TRBJ2-7; D remains ambiguous. There are 13 residues in the CDR3. In germline, CDR1 is SNHLY, CDR2 FYNNEI. V gave up 5 bases and J gave up 0 bases, with 8 bases separating them. The CDR3 bases are TGTGCCAGCAGTATCGGAAGCTCCTACGAGCAGTACTTC. Translation: CASSIGSSYEQYF. Based on the CDR3 plus reference TRBV2 and TRBJ2-7, the full variable domain is EPEVTQTPSHQVTQMGQEVILRCVPISNHLYFYWYRQILGQKVEFLVSFYNNEISEKSEIFDDQFSVERPDGSNFTLKIRSTKLEDSAMYFCASSIGSSYEQYFGPGTRLTVT.

This rearrangement joins TRBV6-5 to TRBJ1-1; perhaps TRBD1 as D (5 bases). Looked up from germline, CDR1 is MNHEY and CDR2 is SVGAGI. V was cut by 4 bases and J by 1 base, with 7 bases left in between. This CDR3 spans 13 amino acids. The CDR3 DNA is TGTGCCAGCAGTTTCACAGGGAACACTGAAGCTTTCTTT. Translation: CASSFTGNTEAFF.

The genes are TRBV7-2 and TRBJ1-1; possibly TRBD1 for D (5 bases). The CDR3 has 14 residues. V dropped 5 bases and J dropped 3 bases, with 13 bases sitting between them. Germline V gene data show CDR1 as SGHTA and CDR2 as FQGNSA. CDR3 amino acids: CASSPSTVHTEAFF. In DNA form, the CDR3 reads TGTGCCAGCAGCCCATCGACAGTTCACACTGAAGCTTTCTTT.

This clone was observed a single time. This chain joins TRBV29-1 and TRBJ2-1, with 8 bases aligning to TRBD2. The junction had 18 bases not matched to a gene; V was cut back by 7 bases and J by 10 bases. Germline V gene sequence: CDR1 SQVTM, CDR2 ANQGSEA. This CDR3 is 15 amino acids long. DNA for the CDR3: TGCAGCGCGGCGGCCCTCCAAGCGGGGGTTCGGGAGCAGTTCTTC. Translating gives CSAAALQAGVREQFF.

This clone came up once. This chain connects TRBV4-1 to TRBJ2-6, with D maybe TRBD2 (6 bases). The V end was cut by 4 bases, the J end by 0 bases, with 13 bases between. Looked up from germline, CDR1 is MGHRA and CDR2 is YSYEKL. The CDR3 length is 17 residues. The CDR3 protein is CASSRRDLPSGANVLTF. The CDR3, as DNA: TGCGCCAGCAGCCGACGGGACTTACCCTCTGGGGCCAACGTCCTGACTTTC.

With regard to this clone: In the same sample, other DNA sequences code for this CDR3. V is TRBV19 and J is TRBJ2-1; 9 bases are shared with TRBD2. CDR3 length: 14 residues. V lost 3 bases to trimming and J lost 7 bases; unmatched junction nucleotides: 4. The germline V gene has CDR1 LNHDA and CDR2 SQIVND (reference sequence). In nucleotides, the CDR3 is TGTGCCAGTAGTATGGGCCTAGCGGGGAATGAGCAGTTCTTC. Translating it yields CASSMGLAGNEQFF.

The chain has TRBV5-6 and TRBJ2-7; no definite D call. CDR3 size: 12 residues. The V gene's germline CDR1 is SGHDT and CDR2 YYEEEE. The CDR3 DNA is TGTGCGCCGCTAGACTTATTCTACGAGCAGTACTTC. Encoded protein: CAPLDLFYEQYF.

This chain uses TRBV30 with TRBJ1-3; no reliable D call. The CDR3 is 14 residues long. The germline CDR1 and CDR2 sequences are GTSNPN and SVGIG (reference sequence). V was trimmed by 0 bases and J by 2 bases, leaving 8 bases between them. The CDR3 reads CAWSVHTAGNTIYF. DNA of the CDR3: TGTGCCTGGAGTGTGCACACCGCTGGAAACACCATATATTTT.

The chain carries TRBV2 and TRBJ2-3, with D possibly being TRBD1 (6 bases). From germline, CDR1 is SNHLY and CDR2 FYNNEI. CDR3 length equals 14 residues. V shed 10 bases and J shed 0 bases, with 14 bases lying between them. The CDR3 here is CATLGQPSTDTQYF. CDR3 coding DNA: TGTGCCACCCTAGGACAGCCAAGCACAGATACGCAGTATTTT.

Only one count was recorded for this clone. The chain uses TRBV27 and TRBJ1-2; D is perhaps TRBD1 (5 bases). V was trimmed by 3 bases and J by 5 bases, leaving 19 bases between them. The CDR3 loop spans 16 amino acids. Germline CDR1 is MNHEY and CDR2 is SMNVEV (reference sequence). The CDR3 DNA sequence: TGTGCCAGCAGTTTTCGACAGATTCTCGGGATTTATGGCTACACCTTC. Amino acid sequence: CASSFRQILGIYGYTF.

The CDR3 bases are TGTGCCAGCAGTGAAGGACCTGAAGCTTTCTTT. It encodes CASSEGPEAFF. The gene calls are TRBV25-1 and TRBJ1-1, with D hard to call. V was trimmed by 2 bases and J by 6 bases, leaving 4 bases between them. Germline V gene sequence: CDR1 MGHDK, CDR2 SYGVNS. CDR3 length: 11 amino acids.

The chain couples TRBV15 to TRBJ1-6, with 9 bases fitting TRBD1. J was trimmed by 4 bases and V by 6 bases; bases with no gene match: 7. Germline loops: CDR1 LNHNV, CDR2 YYDKDF (reference sequence). The CDR3 contains 16 residues. The DNA for the CDR3 is TGTGCCACCAGTCGGGACAGGGTTTTTTATAATTCACCCCTCCACTTT. Its protein is CATSRDRVFYNSPLHF. Together with reference TRBV15 and TRBJ1-6, the CDR3 gives the full variable domain: DAMVIQNPRYQVTQFGKPVTLSCSQTLNHNVMYWYQQKSSQAPKLLFHYYDKDFNNEADTPDNFQSRRPNTSFCFLDIRSPGLGDTAMYLCATSRDRVFYNSPLHFGNGTRLTVT.

The rearrangement joins TRBV7-8 to TRBJ2-7; the D is unclear. Trimming shortened V by 1 base and J by 4 bases, and 14 bases separated the two germline ends. Germline CDR1 is SGHVS and CDR2 is FQNEAQ. The CDR3 has 15 residues. The CDR3 loop reads CASSLGTAPGYEQYF. CDR3 nucleotides: TGTGCCAGCAGCTTAGGTACGGCTCCTGGGTACGAGCAGTACTTC.

V gene TRBV5-1 combines with J gene TRBJ2-3; no firm D call. Germline V gene lookup returns CDR1 SGHRS and CDR2 YFSETQ. The CDR3 is made up of 14 amino acids. The V end lost 4 bases, the J end lost 0 bases, and 9 bases lay between the germline ends. This CDR3 is CASSEGPSTDTQYF. The CDR3 nucleotides read TGCGCCAGCAGCGAAGGGCCTAGCACAGATACGCAGTATTTT.

The V call is TRBV7-8, the J call TRBJ1-1, with 9 bases identical to TRBD1. Germline CDR1 is SGHVS and CDR2 is FQNEAQ. V lost 4 bases to trimming and J lost 5 bases; unmatched junction nucleotides: 8. This CDR3 region has 15 residues. The CDR3 spells CASSSWGQGGTEAFF. CDR3 DNA sequence: TGTGCCAGCAGCTCGTGGGGACAGGGAGGAACTGAAGCTTTCTTT.

This chain links TRBV7-2 with TRBJ2-2; 13 bases line up with TRBD2. J lost 1 base, V lost 1 base, and 0 bases had no gene match. Germline lookup yields CDR1 SGHTA and CDR2 FQGNSA. The CDR3 runs 17 residues. CDR3 residues: CASSLGTSGGNTGELFF. CDR3 in DNA: TGTGCCAGCAGCTTAGGGACTAGCGGGGGGAACACCGGGGAGCTGTTTTTT. Looking up the rest from reference TRBV7-2 and TRBJ2-2 gives the full variable domain: GAGVSQSPSNKVTEKGKDVELRCDPISGHTALYWYRQSLGQGLEFLIYFQGNSAPDKSGLPSDRFSAERTGGSVSTLTIQRTQQEDSAVYLCASSLGTSGGNTGELFFGEGSRLTVL.

The chain has TRBV15 and TRBJ1-1; perhaps TRBD1 as D (6 bases). Trimming cost V 3 bases and J 9 bases, with 23 bases left between them. The CDR3 is made up of 16 amino acids. The germline V gene encodes CDR1 LNHNV and CDR2 YYDKDF (reference sequence). The CDR3 region has the DNA TGTGCCACCAGCAGCCCTAGAGACAGGCCGGGAGGGAAAGCTTTCTTT. It codes for CATSSPRDRPGGKAFF.

This chain links TRBV11-2 with TRBJ2-3; D ambiguous. The V gene lost 7 bases and the J gene lost 0 bases, with 5 bases spanning the gap. CDR1 is SGHAT and CDR2 is FQNNGV in the germline V gene. This CDR3 comprises 12 residues. CDR3 region: CASTSSTDTQYF. The DNA of the CDR3 is TGTGCCAGCACGTCTAGCACAGATACGCAGTATTTT.

The genes are TRBV28 and TRBJ1-2, with D tentatively TRBD1 (6 bases). The ends were cut back, 6 bases at V and 2 bases at J, with 10 bases in the middle. Germline CDR1 and CDR2: MDHEN and SYDVKM. This CDR3 region has 13 residues. In DNA, the CDR3 is TGTGCCAGCAGGGTTGACAGGAACTATGGCTACACCTTC. Translating it yields CASRVDRNYGYTF.